Sequencing of this T cell receptor (beta chain) was carried out in a study of shared clonotypes between healthy human individuals. Clones were read by immunoSEQ multiplex PCR, and TCRdb kept only the in-frame ones, dropping some. The sample lists roughly 680,000 clones; approximately 77% were seen once. Everyone who donated was a Caucasian adult who lived in Nashville, Tennessee. This sequence was found in a woman aged 25 to 39 in good health. Sequencing was carried out using memory CD4+ T cells sorted from blood. Subset described: CD45RA-negative fraction.

CDR3 nucleotides: TGCGCCAGCAGCCCCCGGACAGTCTCAAACTTCTATGGCTACACCTTC. Translated: CASSPRTVSNFYGYTF. The V call is TRBV4-1, the J call TRBJ1-2; perhaps TRBD1 as D (6 bases). The V gene's germline CDR1 is MGHRA and CDR2 YSYEKL. V was pared by 4 bases and J by 4 bases, with 19 bases between. This CDR3 region has 16 residues.